A selection of T cell receptor beta chains follows, all from one sample in a study of CD8+ T cells in alopecia areata. Here immunoSEQ multiplex PCR was the method, and the copy in TCRdb shows in-frame clones only, minus some. In the table there are some 4,300 clones, more than 60% of which are singletons. The sample comprised skin. The receptor set was obtained from a human donor in good health. CDR3s include the opening cysteine and the closing phenylalanine or tryptophan. The order of the fields is clone size, J gene, V gene, D gene, CDR3 protein, CDR3 DNA. The D gene is left open where the match is weak. Some rows mark clone size as missing; the rest say once, few, many or name a class of expanded clone.

>-|TRBJ1-1|TRBV6-5|-
CASSPGELEAFF
TGTGCCAGCAGCCCCGGGGAACTTGAAGCTTTCTTT
>-|TRBJ1-1|TRBV11-2|-
CASSIGQRSTEAFF
TGTGCCAGCAGCATCGGACAGAGGAGCACTGAAGCTTTCTTT
>hyperexpanded|TRBJ2-4|TRBV2|TRBD2
CASRAGEKNIQYF
TGTGCCAGCAGGGCGGGAGAAAAAAACATTCAGTACTTC
>few|TRBJ2-7|TRBV11-2|TRBD1
CASSLGDRESHFYEQYF
TGTGCCAGCAGCTTAGGCGACAGGGAATCCCACTTCTACGAGCAGTACTTC
>-|TRBJ1-1|TRBV11-2|TRBD1
CASTRTNLRGLEAFF
TGTGCCAGCACTCGTACCAACCTGAGGGGGCTTGAAGCTTTCTTT
>-|TRBJ2-7|TRBV6-6|-
CASSYSSMDTTYEQYF
TGTGCCAGCAGTTACTCGAGTATGGACACTACCTACGAGCAGTACTTC
>-|TRBJ1-1|TRBV7-6|-
CASSLYGYGTEAFF
TGTGCCAGCAGCTTATACGGATATGGAACTGAAGCTTTCTTT
>-|TRBJ2-1|TRBV5-1|-
CASSIGLREQFF
TGCGCCAGCAGCATCGGACTTAGAGAGCAGTTCTTC
>few|TRBJ1-2|TRBV28|-
CASSLFPNSRSLF
TGTGCCAGCAGTCTATTTCCCAACAGTAGAAGTCTCTTC
>-|TRBJ1-1|TRBV25-1|-
CASSVGAGETEAFF
TGTGCCAGCAGCGTAGGGGCAGGGGAAACTGAAGCTTTCTTT
>few|TRBJ2-7|TRBV7-3|TRBD1
CASSLNRGQGMQYF
TGTGCCAGCAGCTTAAACAGGGGACAGGGGATGCAGTACTTC
>-|TRBJ2-1|TRBV5-6|TRBD2
CASSLVGTSGKNEQFF
TGTGCCAGCAGCTTGGTTGGCACTAGCGGGAAAAATGAGCAGTTCTTC
>-|TRBJ2-1|TRBV5-8|TRBD2
CASSRLADRNEQFF
TGTGCCAGCTCGAGACTAGCGGACCGAAATGAGCAGTTCTTC
>-|TRBJ2-7|TRBV6-6|-
CASSYSPPTPVYEQYF
TGTGCCAGCAGTTACAGCCCCCCTACCCCCGTCTACGAGCAGTACTTC
>few|TRBJ1-5|TRBV28|-
CASDLVRGRYQAQHF
TGTGCCAGCGACTTGGTGAGGGGCCGGTATCAGGCCCAGCATTTT
>-|TRBJ1-5|TRBV5-6|-
CASSLAGTPGQPQHF
TGTGCCAGCAGCTTGGCCGGGACACCCGGGCAGCCCCAGCATTTT
>-|TRBJ1-5|TRBV6-5|-
CASSYNYNQPQHF
TGTGCCAGCAGTTACAACTACAATCAGCCCCAGCATTTT
>-|TRBJ2-7|TRBV9|TRBD2
CASSVGSGGRYEQYF
TGTGCCAGCAGCGTAGGTTCGGGAGGGCGATACGAGCAGTACTTC
>few|TRBJ2-3|TRBV2|-
CASSDLLTSTDTQYF
TGTGCCAGCAGTGATCTACTGACGAGCACAGATACGCAGTATTTT
>-|TRBJ2-2|TRBV5-1|-
CASWSGVTGELFF
TGCGCCAGTTGGTCGGGGGTCACCGGGGAGCTGTTTTTT
>-|TRBJ1-2|TRBV6-5|-
CASSYDRIYGYTF
TGTGCCAGCAGTTATGACAGGATCTATGGCTACACCTTC
>-|TRBJ2-1|TRBV5-8|TRBD2
CASSLYGLAKNEQFF
TGTGCCAGCAGCTTGTACGGACTAGCGAAAAATGAGCAGTTCTTC
>-|TRBJ1-4|TRBV6-1|-
CASSPRWSNEKLFF
TGTGCCAGCAGTCCCCGGTGGAGTAATGAAAAACTGTTTTTT
>-|TRBJ2-6|TRBV15|-
CATSRETGSGANVLTF
TGTGCCACCAGCAGAGAGACAGGCTCTGGGGCCAACGTCCTGACTTTC
>-|TRBJ2-7|TRBV4-1|TRBD1
CASSHLLGTGTAYEQYF
TGCGCCAGCAGCCACCTACTGGGGACAGGGACGGCCTACGAGCAGTACTTC
>-|TRBJ2-1|TRBV7-6|TRBD2
CASSLPYLGQREGHEQFF
TGTGCCAGCAGCTTACCCTATTTGGGACAGCGGGAGGGCCATGAGCAGTTCTTC
>-|TRBJ1-2|TRBV27|-
CASRGQGIGGYTF
TGTGCCAGCAGGGGCCAGGGGATCGGCGGCTACACCTTC
>-|TRBJ1-6|TRBV7-8|-
CASSPRGDYNSPLHF
TGTGCCAGCAGCCCGAGAGGGGACTATAATTCACCCCTCCACTTT
>-|TRBJ2-2|TRBV28|-
CASSLVGRQHGELFF
TGTGCCAGCAGTTTAGTCGGCAGGCAACACGGGGAGCTGTTTTTT
>-|TRBJ2-2|TRBV6-5|TRBD2
CASSYGSGTKLGELFF
TGTGCCAGCAGTTATGGTAGCGGGACTAAGCTCGGGGAGCTGTTTTTT
>few|TRBJ1-5|TRBV28|-
CASSLQGTDEDQPQHF
TGTGCCAGCAGTTTACAGGGGACGGACGAAGATCAGCCCCAGCATTTT
>-|TRBJ2-2|TRBV28|TRBD2
CASSSLAGANTGELFF
TGTGCCAGCAGTTCGCTAGCGGGGGCGAACACCGGGGAGCTGTTTTTT
>few|TRBJ2-3|TRBV7-2|-
CASSLLRGFRDTQYF
TGTGCCAGCAGCCTACTACGAGGGTTCCGAGATACGCAGTATTTT
>-|TRBJ2-1|TRBV15|-
CATSREIYNEQFF
TGTGCCACCAGCAGGGAGATCTACAATGAGCAGTTCTTC
>-|TRBJ2-5|TRBV9|-
CASSVEYGEETQYF
TGTGCCAGCAGCGTAGAATACGGGGAAGAGACCCAGTACTTC